The clone carrying this TCR beta chain was seen many times. Its matching antigen is unknown. One entry per CDR3 protein, called by TCRdb with MiXCR from the reads. The table includes 250,000 to 300,000 distinct CDR3 sequences, roughly 9.1% detected once. Germline V gives CDR1 SEHNR, CDR2 FQNEAQ (reference sequence). The CDR3 spans 17 residues. V shed 5 bases and J 2 bases; nucleotides not matched to a gene: 9. The data were obtained in a study of T cell repertoires in cytomegalovirus infection. Study findings and constraints: Clonotypes of TCR beta that were HLA-C-restricted and CMV-specific dominated the ex vivo response.

The receptor was isolated from a human donor in good health (CMV status not recorded). Some clones in this sample may be carry-over from other donors' samples. Sequencing was carried out using PBMCs. V and J are TRBV7-9 and TRBJ2-5; 12 bases are shared with TRBD2. The CDR3 DNA reads as TGTGCCAGCAGCCCTGGGACTAGCGGGTCCTCGCAAGAGACCCAGTACTTC. Translation: CASSPGTSGSSQETQYF.